Sequencing of this T cell receptor (beta chain) was carried out in a study of T cell changes during pregnancy in multiple sclerosis. Clones were sequenced by immunoSEQ multiplex PCR, and TCRdb holds only the in-frame ones, with some missing. The sample carries around 60,000 clones, around 90% recorded once. Germline V gives CDR1 SNHLY, CDR2 FYNNEI. V was cut by 3 bases and J by 8 bases, with 14 bases left in between. The CDR3 consists of 14 residues. The material sequenced was peripheral blood, taken in the first trimester of pregnancy. The receptor's source is a female donor with multiple sclerosis, enrolled in a pregnancy study. The V gene is TRBV2, the J gene TRBJ2-1, with D possibly matching TRBD1 (5 bases). In DNA form, the CDR3 reads TGTGCCAGCAGTGAGAGGACAAGGGTTGATGAGCAGTTCTTC. Translation gives CASSERTRVDEQFF.